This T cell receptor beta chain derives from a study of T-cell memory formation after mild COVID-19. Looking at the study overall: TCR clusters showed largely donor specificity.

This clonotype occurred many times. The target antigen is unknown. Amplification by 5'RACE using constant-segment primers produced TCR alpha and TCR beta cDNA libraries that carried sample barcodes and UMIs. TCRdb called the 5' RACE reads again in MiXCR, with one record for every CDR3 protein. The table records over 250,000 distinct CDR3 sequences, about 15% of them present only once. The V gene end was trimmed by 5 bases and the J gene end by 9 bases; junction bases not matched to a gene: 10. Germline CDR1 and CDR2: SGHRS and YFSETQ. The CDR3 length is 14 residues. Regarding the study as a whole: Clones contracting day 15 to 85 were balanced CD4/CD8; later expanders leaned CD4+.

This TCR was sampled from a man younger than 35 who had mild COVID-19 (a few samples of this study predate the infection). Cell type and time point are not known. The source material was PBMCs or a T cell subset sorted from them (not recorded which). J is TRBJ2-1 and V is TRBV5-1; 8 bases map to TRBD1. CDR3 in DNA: TGCGCCAGCAGACTGGTACAGGGGGAAACTGAGCAGTTCTTC. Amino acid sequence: CASRLVQGETEQFF.